The TCR beta chain under discussion was sequenced for a study of pediatric ulcerative colitis (dated by TCRdb to between 2019 and 2020). Concerning the study at large: From under ten newly diagnosed, treatment-naive pediatric ulcerative colitis patients and four non-IBD control children, paired blood and rectal samples were collected.

From the cysteine up to the phenylalanine, the CDR3 has a length of 13 residues. The read is trimmed to its CDR3 DNA, 39 bases read in frame from base 1. The germline V gene supplies CDR1 SGDLS and CDR2 YYNGEE. V is pared back by 0 bases and J by 9 bases, with 10 bases lying between the germline termini. The control children had a colonoscopy because IBD was suspected, showed normal endoscopy both macroscopically and histologically, and did not receive an IBD diagnosis during the next year. A blood sample was obtained concurrently with the colonoscopy. The Wizard kit (Promega) was used to extract genomic DNA from the blood and intestinal samples. Overall results and qualifications from the work: For technical reasons, substantially fewer templates were yielded by the blood samples of a couple of patients, and these blood samples were excluded from blood-rectal overlap analysis. Features of the rectal repertoire distinguished controls, mild-moderate colitis patients and acute severe colitis patients, and in acute severe colitis, rectal diversity was reduced because of clonal expansions. Because repertoires were derived from total lymphocyte DNA, patterns in rare subsets such as regulatory T cells may not have been reflected. Clonal overlap between a subject's own blood and rectum was significantly greater in ulcerative colitis patients than in controls, which suggests more T cell trafficking to inflamed tissue. A couple of rectal CDR3 clonotypes were detected in all ulcerative colitis patients and were not detected in any of the controls. The healthy control group was small, with only four individuals.

Through the immunoSEQ TRB Survey service, multiplex V and J primers were used to amplify rearranged CDR3 beta regions from genomic DNA. To keep sequencing depth the same across samples, survey-level depth of up to 500,000 reads per sample was applied. Libraries were purified and pooled, and sequencing was performed on Illumina technology. Per the source publication's procedure: immunoSEQ online tools were used for productive clonality, sample overlap, pairwise scatters, CDR3 beta length, V/D/J gene usage and productiveness. Calculated diversity was defined as the number of unique rearrangements divided by total templates, multiplied by 100, and Shannon and Simpson indices were computed as well. For principal component analysis, Z-score normalized data were analyzed with the R prcomp function and the ggbiplot package. Morisita's index was used to quantify blood-rectal clonal overlap within each subject. TCRdb carries this immuneACCESS record with in-frame sequences only. Its versions omit some clonotypes, under half of them owing to an unresolved V gene in the studies checked, with the rest unexplained. The V and J calls and clone size are taken from that table; D and trimming were inferred from the DNA. A total of about 60,000 clones appear in this sample, 80% to 90% of them only once. The leading ten clones occupy about 1.5% of the sample.

About this clone: Its antigen has not been determined. Base quality data are lacking; no much larger clone is found one base away.

The receptor comes from a boy younger than 18 who was a control in a study of pediatric ulcerative colitis. Recombination connected TRBV9 to TRBJ2-1, with the D call perhaps TRBD1 or TRBD2, each one matching 5 bases. Sequenced material: blood. The DNA is as follows: TGTGCCAGCAGCGTAGCCCCTGGGGGTGAGCAGTTCTTC. Translated, it gives CASSVAPGGEQFF. With the portions outside the CDR3 filled from the reference TRBV9 and TRBJ2-1 genes, the complete variable region becomes DSGVTQTPKHLITATGQRVTLRCSPRSGDLSVYWYQQSLDQGLQFLIQYYNGEERAKGNILERFSAQQFPDLHSELNLSSLELGDSALYFCASSVAPGGEQFFGPGTRLTVL.